The entry below gives a single T cell receptor beta chain sequence along with its context. Its antigen remains unidentified. This specimen comes from a study of blood T cells in healthy people across ages. General observations from the study: Per million T cells, TCR beta diversity dropped roughly linearly as age increased.

Isolation yielded PBMCs, at least 6.5 million per sample, in every case. Per sample, no less than 5.5 micrograms of total RNA were extracted. V dropped 5 bases and J dropped 3 bases, with 10 bases sitting between them. Germline CDR1 reads KGHSH; CDR2 reads LQKENI. The CDR3 extends over 13 amino acids. Together with a sample-barcoded 5' primer, a J-beta primer mix was included in a second PCR lasting about 7 to 11 cycles. One entry per CDR3 protein results from TCRdb running MiXCR on the 5' RACE reads. The top ten clones hold 50% to 65% of a sample with approximately 400,000 distinct CDR3 sequences, more than 45% of them seen once.

Sequencing was done on a sample of blood. This TCR was sampled from a man in his fifties or sixties in good health. This chain uses TRBV18 with TRBJ2-5, with D perhaps TRBD2 (6 bases). The CDR3 is CASSAGLKETQYF. CDR3 DNA: TGTGCCAGCTCAGCGGGACTGAAAGAGACCCAGTACTTC.